The clone carrying this T cell receptor beta chain was found many times. This record comes from a study of T cells in Graves' hyperthyroidism and ophthalmopathy. What was amplified from RNA transcripts were TCR beta CDR3 regions. Researchers ran a first-round RT-PCR on the TCR CDR3 using the HTBI primer set. TCRdb reprocessed the multiplex PCR reads with MiXCR, giving one entry per CDR3 protein. This sample has roughly 200,000 distinct CDR3 sequences; approximately 20% occur once, and the top ten carry around two fifths. Germline CDR1 and CDR2: SGHVS and FQNEAQ. The CDR3 covers 13 residues. Trimming shortened V by 1 base and J by 3 bases, and 7 bases separated the two germline ends.

Sequenced: blood. The chain couples TRBV7-8 to TRBJ2-7; D may be TRBD1 (6 bases). This receptor was identified in a man aged 35 to 55 with Graves' hyperthyroidism. CDR3 amino acids: CASSLGQVYEQYF. As DNA, the CDR3 is TGTGCCAGCAGCTTAGGACAGGTCTACGAGCAGTACTTC. Looking up the rest from reference TRBV7-8 and TRBJ2-7 gives the full variable domain: GAGVSQSPRYKVAKRGQDVALRCDPISGHVSLFWYQQALGQGPEFLTYFQNEAQLDKSGLPSDRFFAERPEGSVSTLKIQRTQQEDSAVYLCASSLGQVYEQYFGPGTRLTVT.